This TCR beta chain stems from a study of blood T cell repertoires in COVID-19. Turning to the study itself: The United States, Italy and Spain provided the acute and convalescent COVID-19 samples.

CDR3 length: 14 residues. Germline V gene lookup returns CDR1 LNHDA and CDR2 SQIVND (reference sequence). Between the trimmed V and J ends, which lost 3 bases and 2 bases, there was a span of 10 bases. Living in roughly 25 US areas, the participants were between roughly 18 and 89 years of age. The data were produced by immunoSEQ multiplex PCR, yet TCRdb's version contains in-frame clones alone and is incomplete. The profile shows about 430,000 clones, 70% to 90% of them singletons. The chain uses TRBV19 and TRBJ1-2; D is possibly TRBD1 (5 bases). This clonotype was obtained from a woman aged 25 to 45 with acute COVID-19. The sample consisted of PBMCs or T cells enriched from blood (not recorded which). The DNA of the CDR3 is TGTGCCAGTAGTATGGGGCGGATAAACTATGGCTACACCTTC. Its protein product is CASSMGRINYGYTF.